Included here is one T cell receptor (beta chain) sequence, with context. V was shortened by 6 bases and J by 4 bases, with 9 bases between the two germline ends. CDR3 length: 13 residues. The germline gives CDR1 LGHNT, CDR2 FRNRAP. This sample is part of a study of CD8 T cells in Susac syndrome. Random hexamers were used to reverse transcribe the RNA input (about 0.5 to 1 ug). TCRdb used MiXCR to reprocess the immunoSEQ multiplex PCR reads, holding one entry per CDR3 protein. The sample has about 150,000 distinct CDR3 sequences, 85% to 95% seen once; the top ten hold just over 0.2%. V usage is TRBV12-5 and J usage is TRBJ2-2; D is unresolved. Sequenced material: CD8+ T cells from PBMCs. The sequence came from a human donor with multiple sclerosis. The CDR3 DNA reads as TGTGCTAGTGGATCCCCGAGCACCGGGGAGCTGTTTTTT. Its translation: CASGSPSTGELFF.